This T cell receptor beta chain originates from a study of radiotherapy plus CTLA-4 blockade in lung cancer. At the level of the study: For 15% to 20% of patients, objective responses occurred, and approximately 33% had disease control. Study-level results: Early clone dynamics of blood T cells, plus interferon-beta, reportedly predicted response best. Expansion of tumor-derived TCR clones was observed in blood after radiotherapy plus ipilimumab.

The CDR3 loop spans 13 amino acids. Germline V gives CDR1 SNHLY, CDR2 FYNNEI. Trimming removed 6 bases at V and 0 bases at J, with 8 bases between. Clones were sequenced by immunoSEQ multiplex PCR, and TCRdb holds only the in-frame ones, with some missing. This table has 80,000 or so clones, around 81% appearing once. Chemo-refractory metastatic non-small-cell lung cancer patients were treated with focal radiation plus CTLA-4 blockade with ipilimumab. Notes on this clone: The antigen remains undetermined.

Sequencing was performed on peripheral blood, taken from a patient treated with radiotherapy plus ipilimumab. This chain joins TRBV2 and TRBJ1-1; D is uncertain. This TCR came from a human donor with non-small cell lung cancer who had a partial response to radiotherapy plus ipilimumab. Some clones in this sample may be carry-over from other donors' samples. CDR3 nucleotides: TGTGCCAGCAGCTCGTTTTTGAACACTGAAGCTTTCTTT. It yields the protein CASSSFLNTEAFF.